Listed below are T cell receptor beta chains from one sample, sequenced in a study of T cells in Graves' hyperthyroidism and ophthalmopathy. One entry per CDR3 protein results from TCRdb running MiXCR on the multiplex PCR reads. The sample includes 650,000 to 850,000 distinct CDR3 sequences, 18% of them seen just once. What was sequenced was blood. These receptors all come from a woman between 45 and 60 years old with Graves' hyperthyroidism that later progressed to Graves' ophthalmopathy. CDR3s include the opening cysteine and the closing phenylalanine or tryptophan. Fields, in order: clone size, CDR3 length, D gene, J gene, V gene, CDR3 protein, CDR3 DNA. The D gene is left open where the match is weak. Only part of the rows carry a size: once, few, many, or a class if the clone is expanded.

size: many; length: 10; D: -; J: TRBJ2-7; V: TRBV2; CDR3: CASSNYEQYF; DNA: TGTGCCAGCAGTAACTACGAGCAGTACTTC
size: many; length: 16; D: -; J: TRBJ2-3; V: TRBV12-3/TRBV12-4; CDR3: CASSSPTGAGTDTQYF; DNA: TGTGCCAGCAGTTCCCCGACGGGAGCGGGCACAGATACGCAGTATTTT
size: many; length: 17; D: -; J: TRBJ2-5; V: TRBV3-1; CDR3: CASSQSLRREYQETQYF; DNA: TGTGCCAGCAGCCAAAGCCTACGGAGAGAGTACCAAGAGACCCAGTACTTC
size: few; length: 14; D: -; J: TRBJ1-5; V: TRBV13; CDR3: CASSLGLANQPQHF; DNA: TGTGCCAGCAGCTTAGGACTCGCCAATCAGCCCCAGCATTTT
size: many; length: 16; D: TRBD1; J: TRBJ1-2; V: TRBV5-1; CDR3: CASSLDGTGSNYGYTF; DNA: TGCGCCAGCAGCTTGGACGGGACAGGGAGCAACTATGGCTACACCTTC
size: few; length: 13; D: -; J: TRBJ2-2; V: TRBV3-1; CDR3: CASRLRDTGELFF; DNA: TGTGCCAGCAGACTAAGAGACACCGGGGAGCTGTTTTTT
size: many; length: 13; D: -; J: TRBJ1-5; V: TRBV18; CDR3: CASSPKDNQPQHF; DNA: TGTGCCAGCTCACCGAAAGATAATCAGCCCCAGCATTTT
size: many; length: 12; D: -; J: TRBJ1-2; V: TRBV20-1; CDR3: CSARLGDYGYTF; DNA: TGCAGTGCTAGGCTCGGGGACTATGGCTACACCTTC
size: many; length: 15; D: -; J: TRBJ1-1; V: TRBV5-1; CDR3: CASSRRQIMDTEAFF; DNA: TGCGCCAGCAGCAGGAGACAGATTATGGACACTGAAGCTTTCTTT
size: few; length: 13; D: TRBD1; J: TRBJ1-2; V: TRBV19; CDR3: CASSPRTGGGYTF; DNA: TGTGCCAGTAGTCCGAGGACAGGAGGTGGCTACACCTTC
size: many; length: 15; D: -; J: TRBJ1-1; V: TRBV6-1; CDR3: CASSLLRNQNTEAFF; DNA: TGTGCCAGCAGTCTGTTAAGGAATCAGAACACTGAAGCTTTCTTT
size: many; length: 16; D: -; J: TRBJ1-1; V: TRBV11-2; CDR3: CASSNRDTDMNTEAFF; DNA: TGTGCCAGCAGCAACCGGGACACGGACATGAACACTGAAGCTTTCTTT
size: -; length: 13; D: -; J: TRBJ2-7; V: TRBV10-3; CDR3: CAIRTGEAYEQYF; DNA: TGTGCCATCAGAACAGGGGAGGCCTACGAGCAGTACTTC
size: -; length: 17; D: -; J: TRBJ2-1; V: TRBV5-1; CDR3: CASSPLIGGGGNNEQFF; DNA: TGCGCCAGCAGCCCCCTTATCGGGGGAGGGGGCAACAATGAGCAGTTCTTC
size: few; length: 15; D: TRBD2; J: TRBJ2-1; V: TRBV5-5; CDR3: CASSNPGGSYNEQFF; DNA: TGTGCCAGCTCGAACCCGGGGGGCTCCTACAATGAGCAGTTCTTC
size: few; length: 13; D: -; J: TRBJ2-2; V: TRBV6-1; CDR3: CASTRANTGELFF; DNA: TGTGCCAGCACCAGAGCGAACACCGGGGAGCTGTTTTTT
size: -; length: 15; D: TRBD2; J: TRBJ2-1; V: TRBV14; CDR3: CASSILADSYNEQFF; DNA: TGTGCCAGCAGTATTCTAGCGGACTCCTACAATGAGCAGTTCTTC
size: many; length: 14; D: -; J: TRBJ1-1; V: TRBV5-1; CDR3: CASSIGGTNTEAFF; DNA: TGCGCCAGCAGCATAGGGGGGACGAACACTGAAGCTTTCTTT
size: -; length: 14; D: TRBD1; J: TRBJ1-2; V: TRBV6-5; CDR3: CASSYGATGGGYTF; DNA: TGTGCCAGCAGTTACGGGGCGACAGGGGGTGGCTACACCTTC
size: many; length: 18; D: TRBD1; J: TRBJ1-1; V: TRBV3-1; CDR3: CASSPPDRGQVGNTEAFF; DNA: TGTGCCAGCAGCCCGCCGGACAGGGGGCAGGTGGGGAACACTGAAGCTTTCTTT
size: many; length: 16; D: -; J: TRBJ2-3; V: TRBV7-9; CDR3: CASSLIGRSSTDTQYF; DNA: TGTGCCAGCAGCTTAATTGGGAGATCTAGCACAGATACGCAGTATTTT
size: many; length: 13; D: -; J: TRBJ1-1; V: TRBV27; CDR3: CASSTRMNTEAFF; DNA: TGTGCCAGCAGTACAAGGATGAACACTGAAGCTTTCTTT
size: few; length: 15; D: -; J: TRBJ1-4; V: TRBV10-3; CDR3: CAISESELRDEKLFF; DNA: TGTGCCATCAGTGAGTCAGAGTTAAGAGATGAAAAACTGTTTTTT
size: -; length: 16; D: TRBD2; J: TRBJ2-5; V: TRBV7-8; CDR3: CASSSSPGRVGETQYF; DNA: TGTGCCAGCAGCTCCAGTCCGGGGAGGGTGGGGGAGACCCAGTACTTC
size: many; length: 16; D: TRBD1; J: TRBJ1-2; V: TRBV7-9; CDR3: CASSDGTGLWSYGYTF; DNA: TGTGCCAGCAGCGACGGGACAGGGTTATGGAGCTATGGCTACACCTTC
size: few; length: 14; D: TRBD2; J: TRBJ2-1; V: TRBV5-1; CDR3: CASKTSGGYNEQFF; DNA: TGCGCCAGCAAAACTAGCGGGGGTTACAATGAGCAGTTCTTC
size: many; length: 14; D: -; J: TRBJ2-3; V: TRBV3-1; CDR3: CASSQDGSTDTQYF; DNA: TGTGCCAGCAGCCAAGATGGTAGCACAGATACGCAGTATTTT
size: -; length: 14; D: -; J: TRBJ2-5; V: TRBV11-2; CDR3: CASSFDSTQETQYF; DNA: TGTGCCAGCAGCTTCGACAGTACTCAAGAGACCCAGTACTTC
size: many; length: 15; D: -; J: TRBJ2-3; V: TRBV11-2; CDR3: CASSLVGTAPDTQYF; DNA: TGTGCCAGCAGCTTGGTGGGGACCGCGCCAGATACGCAGTATTTT
size: few; length: 17; D: -; J: TRBJ1-1; V: TRBV7-6; CDR3: CASSSNVGTLMNTEAFF; DNA: TGTGCCAGCAGCTCCAACGTGGGGACACTTATGAACACTGAAGCTTTCTTT
size: -; length: 14; D: -; J: TRBJ2-3; V: TRBV20-1; CDR3: CSARRGGGLDTQYF; DNA: TGCAGTGCTAGAAGGGGTGGGGGACTGGATACGCAGTATTTT
size: many; length: 16; D: TRBD2; J: TRBJ2-3; V: TRBV7-9; CDR3: CASSLNSGRSTDTQYF; DNA: TGTGCCAGCAGCTTGAATAGCGGGAGAAGCACAGATACGCAGTATTTT
size: -; length: 16; D: TRBD1; J: TRBJ2-5; V: TRBV10-2; CDR3: CASSSPGQGSQETQYF; DNA: TGCGCCAGCAGTTCACCGGGACAGGGGTCCCAAGAGACCCAGTACTTC
size: -; length: 12; D: -; J: TRBJ2-7; V: TRBV20-1; CDR3: CSAMAQLAEQYF; DNA: TGCAGTGCTATGGCCCAACTGGCTGAGCAGTACTTC
size: -; length: 12; D: -; J: TRBJ2-2; V: TRBV19; CDR3: CASTKGAGELFF; DNA: TGTGCCAGTACCAAGGGGGCCGGGGAGCTGTTTTTT
size: -; length: 12; D: -; J: TRBJ2-5; V: TRBV25-1; CDR3: CASSSLQETQYF; DNA: TGTGCCAGCAGTTCCCTTCAAGAGACCCAGTACTTC
size: many; length: 14; D: TRBD1; J: TRBJ1-5; V: TRBV30; CDR3: CAWSVGQKNQPQHF; DNA: TGTGCCTGGAGCGTGGGACAGAAGAATCAGCCCCAGCATTTT
size: -; length: 18; D: -; J: TRBJ1-4; V: TRBV20-1; CDR3: CSARDLRGIQHPNEKLFF; DNA: TGCAGTGCTAGAGATTTGCGGGGAATCCAGCACCCTAATGAAAAACTGTTTTTT
size: -; length: 16; D: -; J: TRBJ1-3; V: TRBV3-1; CDR3: CASSQDISNPGNTIYF; DNA: TGTGCCAGCAGCCAAGATATATCTAACCCTGGAAACACCATATATTTT
size: many; length: 15; D: -; J: TRBJ1-1; V: TRBV18; CDR3: CASSRDPLANTEAFF; DNA: TGTGCCAGCTCAAGGGACCCGCTCGCAAACACTGAAGCTTTCTTT
size: -; length: 16; D: TRBD1; J: TRBJ1-3; V: TRBV3-1; CDR3: CASSPTGFSSGNTIYF; DNA: TGTGCCAGCAGCCCGACAGGGTTCAGCTCTGGAAACACCATATATTTT
size: once; length: 14; D: TRBD2; J: TRBJ2-1; V: TRBV20-1; CDR3: CSARAGLVYNEQFF; DNA: TGCAGTGCTAGAGCGGGACTAGTCTACAATGAGCAGTTCTTC
size: few; length: 19; D: -; J: TRBJ2-7; V: TRBV7-8; CDR3: CASSLFLDNNRVESYEQYF; DNA: TGTGCCAGCAGCTTATTCTTGGATAATAACAGGGTTGAGTCCTACGAGCAGTACTTC
size: few; length: 17; D: TRBD2; J: TRBJ2-3; V: TRBV4-1; CDR3: CASSQDDLAASTDTQYF; DNA: TGCGCCAGCAGCCAAGACGACCTAGCGGCGAGCACAGATACGCAGTATTTT
size: many; length: 18; D: TRBD2; J: TRBJ2-3; V: TRBV2; CDR3: CASSVLRFSSGGGDTQYF; DNA: TGTGCCAGCAGTGTACTGCGATTCTCCTCCGGGGGGGGAGATACGCAGTATTTT
size: -; length: 15; D: TRBD1; J: TRBJ1-5; V: TRBV15; CDR3: CATSILTGENQPQHF; DNA: TGTGCCACCAGTATTCTAACAGGGGAGAATCAGCCCCAGCATTTT
size: many; length: 14; D: -; J: TRBJ2-7; V: TRBV20-1; CDR3: CSALPWGSSYEQYF; DNA: TGCAGTGCACTTCCGTGGGGCAGCTCCTACGAGCAGTACTTC
size: -; length: 15; D: -; J: TRBJ1-4; V: TRBV2; CDR3: CASSERAATNEKLFF; DNA: TGTGCCAGCAGTGAACGGGCTGCAACTAATGAAAAACTGTTTTTT
size: few; length: 18; D: TRBD1; J: TRBJ1-6; V: TRBV6-4; CDR3: CASSVLDRAGRVYSPLHF; DNA: TGTGCCAGCAGTGTACTGGACAGGGCCGGCAGGGTCTATTCACCCCTCCACTTT
size: few; length: 15; D: TRBD1; J: TRBJ2-5; V: TRBV20-1; CDR3: CSADRDRVAQETQYF; DNA: TGCAGTGCGGACCGGGACAGGGTCGCCCAAGAGACCCAGTACTTC
size: many; length: 13; D: -; J: TRBJ1-5; V: TRBV3-1; CDR3: CASSQDLLQPQHF; DNA: TGTGCCAGCAGCCAAGATCTTTTACAGCCCCAGCATTTT
size: once; length: 13; D: TRBD1; J: TRBJ2-1; V: TRBV2; CDR3: CASLDRAYNEQFF; DNA: TGTGCCAGCCTGGACAGGGCCTACAATGAGCAGTTCTTC